This TCR beta chain was captured by sequencing in a study of blood T cell repertoires in COVID-19. This clone was seen only a few times. Using immunoSEQ multiplex PCR, the repertoire was profiled, and TCRdb retains in-frame clones only, with some absent. The repertoire includes fewer than 400,000 clones, about four fifths of them detected once, and about 3% sits in the top ten. Trimming at V came to 4 bases and at J to 1 base, leaving 1 base not matched to a gene. CDR3 length equals 13 residues. CDR1 and CDR2 (germline): SGHRS, YFSETQ. Source material: peripheral blood. The rearrangement joins TRBV5-1 to TRBJ2-7, with 8 bases aligning to TRBD1. The source is a man under 40 with active or convalescent COVID-19. The chain's CDR3 is CASSRQGSYEQYF. The CDR3 nucleotides are TGCGCCAGCAGCCGACAGGGGTCCTACGAGCAGTACTTC. The entire variable domain, with the rest obtained from reference TRBV5-1 and TRBJ2-7, is as follows: KAGVTQTPRYLIKTRGQQVTLSCSPISGHRSVSWYQQTPGQGLQFLFEYFSETQRNKGNFPGRFSGRQFSNSRSEMNVSTLELGDSALYLCASSRQGSYEQYFGPGTRLTVT.